Listed below are T cell receptor beta chains from one sample, sequenced in a study of blood T cells in healthy people across ages. TCRdb ran MiXCR on the 5' RACE reads and lists one entry per CDR3 protein. Of over a million distinct CDR3 sequences in the sample, 42% were seen once. Specimen: blood. These receptors all come from a woman aged 18-29 years in good health. CDR3s include the opening cysteine and the closing phenylalanine or tryptophan. A D gene is named only where the DNA matches it firmly. Size is stated for part of the rows, as once, few or many counts, or as a class when the clone is expanded.

TRBJ2-3 | few | TRBD2 | TRBV5-1 | TGCGCCAGCGTACACACTAGCGGGAGTGGTGATACGCAGTATTTT | CASVHTSGSGDTQYF
TRBJ2-5 | - | - | TRBV7-7 | TGTGCCAGCAGCTTTACGGGAAGGGGGACCCAGTACTTC | CASSFTGRGTQYF
TRBJ2-7 | - | - | TRBV9 | TGTGCCAGCAGCGTAGGTTGGGGCCTCAACTACGAGCAGTACTTC | CASSVGWGLNYEQYF
TRBJ1-2 | many | - | TRBV2 | TGTGCCAGCAGTGAAGGGCTCTATGGCTACACCTTC | CASSEGLYGYTF
TRBJ2-1 | few | TRBD1 | TRBV6-1 | TGTGCCAGCAGTGATTGGGTGGGACAGATAAATGAGCAGTTCTTC | CASSDWVGQINEQFF
TRBJ1-5 | few | - | TRBV20-1 | TGCAGTGCCATAATCGGGGGTGGAGGTCAGCCCCAGCATTTT | CSAIIGGGGQPQHF
TRBJ1-1 | - | - | TRBV12-3/TRBV12-4 | TGTGCCAGCAGTTTAAGCTCGGGGATTGCTGAAGCTTTCTTT | CASSLSSGIAEAFF
TRBJ2-3 | few | TRBD2 | TRBV2 | TGTGCCTGCCTACTAGCGGGGGGCACAGATACGCAGTATTTT | CACLLAGGTDTQYF
TRBJ2-7 | - | TRBD1 | TRBV20-1 | TGCAGTGCTAACCGGGACAGGGGAGTGACCGAGCAGTACTTC | CSANRDRGVTEQYF
TRBJ1-1 | - | - | TRBV5-1 | TGCGCCAGCAGCCGCCTGAAGGACGTAGTGGACACTGAAGCTTTCTTT | CASSRLKDVVDTEAFF
TRBJ2-5 | once | - | TRBV3-1 | TGTGCCAGCAGCCAAGAAATTCGGCCAGGGGTGGAGACCCAGTACTTC | CASSQEIRPGVETQYF
TRBJ1-1 | - | - | TRBV11-2 | TGTGCCAGCAGCTTAGGAGGGGGTTCTGAAGCTTTCTTT | CASSLGGGSEAFF
TRBJ1-5 | - | - | TRBV7-9 | TGTGCCAGCAGCTGGACGGGGAACGATCAGCCCCAGCATTTT | CASSWTGNDQPQHF
TRBJ2-1 | few | TRBD2 | TRBV6-5 | TGTGCCAGCAGACGGGGACTAGCGATCGATGAGCAGTTCTTC | CASRRGLAIDEQFF
TRBJ2-1 | - | TRBD2 | TRBV10-3 | TGTGCCACAGACGGGGGGGGATACAATGAGCAGTTCTTC | CATDGGGYNEQFF
TRBJ2-7 | many | - | TRBV11-2 | TGTGCCAGCAGCTTAGACGGCCAAGGGACCACCTACGAGCAGTACTTC | CASSLDGQGTTYEQYF
TRBJ2-1 | - | TRBD2 | TRBV7-2 | TGTGCCAGCAGCCCGCACAGCGGGGGCTCCTACAATGAGCAGTTCTTC | CASSPHSGGSYNEQFF
TRBJ2-3 | few | - | TRBV12-3/TRBV12-4 | TGTGCCAGCACTGCCTGGGCTAGTCGGGATACGCAGTATTTT | CASTAWASRDTQYF
TRBJ2-3 | once | TRBD2 | TRBV12-3/TRBV12-4 | TGTGCCAGCAGTTCCTGGACTAGCGGGAGAGCAGATACGCAGTATTTT | CASSSWTSGRADTQYF
TRBJ2-5 | - | TRBD2 | TRBV20-1 | TGCAGTGCTACGAGACTAGCGGGAGGGAATGAGCAGTACTTC | CSATRLAGGNEQYF
TRBJ2-1 | few | TRBD2 | TRBV13 | TGTGCCAGCGGCAGCGGGGGGGCAGGCTCCTACAATGAGCAGTTCTTC | CASGSGGAGSYNEQFF
TRBJ1-4 | - | - | TRBV20-1 | TGCAGTGCCGGGGCAACTAATGAAAAACTGTTTTTT | CSAGATNEKLFF
TRBJ2-5 | - | - | TRBV6-1 | TGTGCCAGCAGTGTGGGGACGGAGACCCAGTACTTC | CASSVGTETQYF
TRBJ2-7 | few | - | TRBV4-1 | TGCGCCAGCAGCCATTTCCTCAGGGGTGTTCACGAGCAGTACTTC | CASSHFLRGVHEQYF